A single sample gave rise to the 17 T cell receptor beta chains below, sequenced in a study of shared clonotypes between healthy human individuals. The protocol was immunoSEQ multiplex PCR, while the TCRdb copy is restricted to in-frame clones and leaves out a portion. The table includes around 1,900,000 clones, 93% detected once. CD45RO-negative, CCR7-positively selected cells formed the naive CD8 fraction, excluding terminally differentiated effector memory CD45RA+ cells. The sequenced sample was naive CD8+ T cells from PBMCs. These receptors all come from a man aged 18 to 30 in good health. Some clones in this sample may be carry-over from other donors' samples.

V and J are TRBV7-9 and TRBJ2-7; D might be TRBD1 or TRBD2, each matching 5 bases. This CDR3 region has 16 residues. Germline V gene sequence: CDR1 SEHNR, CDR2 FQNEAQ (reference sequence). V lost 6 bases and J 0 bases, leaving 18 bases between the germline ends. CDR3 coding DNA: TGTGCCAGCAGACCCTCTTCCGGGACGCTCTCCTACGAGCAGTACTTC. Encoded protein: CASRPSSGTLSYEQYF.

CDR3 in DNA: TGCGCCAGCAGCTTCGTAGTAGCGGGAGTTTCTGATACGCAGTATTTT. Protein sequence: CASSFVVAGVSDTQYF. The chain joins TRBV5-1 to TRBJ2-3; 9 bases fit TRBD2. The V gene end was trimmed by 2 bases and the J gene end by 6 bases; junction bases not matched to a gene: 10. This CDR3 region has 16 residues. Germline CDR1 and CDR2: SGHRS and YFSETQ.

Note on this clone: Other DNA sequences in this sample translate to the same CDR3. The CDR3 region has the DNA TGTGCCAGCAGCCCTCCGGGCGGGGGTTACGAGCAGTACTTC. It codes for CASSPPGGGYEQYF. The chain couples TRBV27 to TRBJ2-7; 7 bases map to TRBD2. The CDR3 runs 14 residues. The ends lost 6 bases at V and 4 bases at J; junction bases unmatched: 9. Germline assignment: CDR1 MNHEY and CDR2 SMNVEV (reference sequence).

The rearrangement links TRBV28 to TRBJ2-3; TRBD2 might be the D (5 bases). This CDR3 is 16 amino acids long. V was cut by 0 bases and J by 0 bases, with 10 bases left in between. Germline V gene data show CDR1 as MDHEN and CDR2 as SYDVKM. The chain's CDR3 is CASSLWRTGSTDTQYF. DNA for the CDR3: TGTGCCAGCAGTTTATGGAGGACGGGGAGCACAGATACGCAGTATTTT.

The V and J genes are TRBV27 and TRBJ1-2; D possibly corresponds to TRBD1 (5 bases). There are 16 residues in the CDR3. Trimming pared 7 bases from V and 4 bases from J, leaving 22 bases between. Germline V CDR1 and CDR2: MNHEY, SMNVEV (reference sequence). CDR3 loop: CASTPRGRGGIYGYTF. For the CDR3, the DNA is TGTGCCAGCACCCCCCGGGGAAGGGGCGGGATCTATGGCTACACCTTC.

V usage is TRBV7-2 and J usage is TRBJ2-7, with 7 bases lining up with TRBD2. There are 14 residues in the CDR3. Germline loops: CDR1 SGHTA, CDR2 FQGNSA. J gave up 5 bases and V 2 bases, and 6 bases lay outside the gene matches. The CDR3 DNA follows: TGTGCCAGCAGCTTACTTGCGGGAGTAGACGAGCAGTACTTC. Translation: CASSLLAGVDEQYF.

The chain links TRBV18 to TRBJ1-5; TRBD1 agrees at 10 bases. Germline CDR1 is KGHSH and CDR2 is LQKENI. The CDR3 is 17 residues long. V dropped 4 bases and J dropped 2; count of bases not matched to a gene: 8. The CDR3 protein is CASSLSGTGVRNQPQHF. CDR3 bases: TGTGCCAGCTCACTATCCGGGACAGGGGTACGCAATCAGCCCCAGCATTTT.

CDR3 sequence (DNA): TGTGCCAGCAGCGAACAGACTAGCGTCTACAATGAGCAGTTCTTC. Protein product: CASSEQTSVYNEQFF. The rearrangement uses TRBV7-9 and TRBJ2-1; TRBD2 matches at 8 bases. Germline V gene sequence: CDR1 SEHNR, CDR2 FQNEAQ (reference sequence). This CDR3 has 15 residues. J was trimmed by 3 bases and V by 5 bases; bases with no gene match: 6.

The chain recombines TRBV28 with TRBJ1-2, with D possibly being TRBD1 (6 bases). This CDR3 is 13 amino acids long. Germline values: CDR1 MDHEN, CDR2 SYDVKM. V shed 7 bases and J shed 4 bases, with 13 bases lying between them. CDR3 sequence reads: CASTPRGAYGYTF. The CDR3 bases are TGTGCCAGCACCCCTCGGGGGGCCTATGGCTACACCTTC.

This chain links TRBV7-8 with TRBJ2-7; 10 bases fit TRBD1. This CDR3 region has 15 residues. With 5 bases clipped from V and 5 bases from J, the junction kept 9 bases outside the gene matches. Germline CDR1 reads SGHVS; CDR2 reads FQNEAQ. The CDR3 region has the DNA TGTGCCAGCAGCGCCCCCAGGACAGGGGGTCACGAGCAGTACTTC. Translating gives CASSAPRTGGHEQYF.

This sequence joins TRBV19 and TRBJ1-5; D uncertain. The CDR3 loop spans 13 amino acids. V lost 6 bases and J lost 1, with 7 bases in between. From germline, CDR1 is LNHDA and CDR2 SQIVND (reference sequence). The CDR3 sequence is CASRRSSNQPQHF. The CDR3 bases are TGTGCCAGTAGACGTAGCAGCAATCAGCCCCAGCATTTT.

This chain connects TRBV6-5 to TRBJ2-5, with TRBD1 matching over 7 bases. This CDR3 has 16 residues. The V segment lost 0 bases and the J segment 3 bases; nucleotides outside the gene matches: 7. Per germline, CDR1 MNHEY and CDR2 SVGAGI. CDR3 amino acids: CASSYSVGQTKETQYF. CDR3 bases: TGTGCCAGCAGTTACTCGGTGGGACAGACTAAAGAGACCCAGTACTTC.

This clone was observed a single time. This chain uses TRBV13 with TRBJ2-4, with 8 bases identical to TRBD1. The trim removed 5 bases at V and 8 bases at J, leaving 8 bases unmatched. Germline V CDR1 and CDR2: PRHDT, FYEKMQ (reference sequence). This CDR3 is built from 14 residues. The CDR3, as DNA: TGTGCCAGCAGCGGGCAGGGGGCAGGGGACATTCAGTACTTC. As protein: CASSGQGAGDIQYF.

V usage is TRBV30 and J usage is TRBJ2-1; 9 bases are a match to TRBD2. Germline V lookup: CDR1 GTSNPN, CDR2 SVGIG (reference sequence). The CDR3 covers 17 residues. V dropped 2 bases and J dropped 5; count of bases not matched to a gene: 13. The chain's CDR3 is CAWSKGLGLASHNEQFF. The CDR3 coding sequence is TGTGCCTGGAGTAAGGGTCTGGGACTAGCTTCTCACAATGAGCAGTTCTTC.

The chain joins TRBV4-2 to TRBJ2-7, with D perhaps given as TRBD1 or TRBD2 (6 bases each). The germline V gene encodes CDR1 LGHNA and CDR2 YNFKEQ. This CDR3 is built from 14 residues. V was clipped by 5 bases and J by 3 bases, with 14 bases between them. The CDR3 region is CASSAGGPIYEQYF. The DNA of the CDR3 is TGTGCCAGCAGCGCTGGGGGGCCCATCTACGAGCAGTACTTC.

The chain uses TRBV7-8 and TRBJ2-3; 8 nucleotides align to TRBD1. The V segment lost 5 bases and the J segment 0 bases; nucleotides outside the gene matches: 7. Looked up from germline, CDR1 is SGHVS and CDR2 is FQNEAQ. The CDR3 covers 16 residues. CDR3 sequence reads: CASSPGTGSSTDTQYF. The CDR3 DNA follows: TGTGCCAGCAGCCCCGGGACAGGATCTAGCACAGATACGCAGTATTTT.

This chain uses TRBV6-1 with TRBJ1-5; perhaps TRBD1 as D (5 bases). Per the germline V gene, CDR1 is MNHNS and CDR2 is SASEGT. The CDR3 is 15 amino acids. V lost 7 bases to trimming and J lost 0 bases, with 13 bases between them. The CDR3 region has the DNA TGTGCCAGCAATGAGGGGATTTATAGCAATCAGCCCCAGCATTTT. Encoded protein: CASNEGIYSNQPQHF.